The sequence of this T cell receptor (beta chain) was determined in a study of vaccination effects on CD4 cells after COVID-19. The wider study: A median of 72 days separated the second dose and sampling.

This clone has more than one count but fewer than ten. What it binds is unknown. Before sequencing took place, the ViraFEST assay used viral peptide pools to expand antigen-specific CD4+ T cells. Subsequent to a culture period of nine to ten days, CD4+ T cells were isolated. The cohort was immunized with two doses of either the BNT162b2 or mRNA-1273 vaccine. Sequencing used immunoSEQ multiplex PCR; TCRdb keeps in-frame clones, though not all of them. The sample consists of under 80,000 clones, 73% of them appearing once. Study results and limitations: A shortage of convalescent patients and an absence of early post-infection timepoints characterized the study.

The receptor was derived from a human donor who received a COVID-19 vaccine. The material was CD4+ T cells from PBMCs cultured with HCoV-229E spike peptides, obtained after COVID-19 vaccination.

CDR3: CASKSPSGLYGYTF. DNA for the CDR3: TGTGCCAGCAAGTCTCCCTCGGGCCTCTATGGCTACACCTTC. The rearrangement links TRBV27 to TRBJ1-2; D not resolved. Germline-derived CDR1 and CDR2 are MNHEY and SMNVEV (reference sequence). The CDR3 covers 14 residues. V was shortened by 7 bases and J by 4 bases, with 16 bases between the two germline ends.